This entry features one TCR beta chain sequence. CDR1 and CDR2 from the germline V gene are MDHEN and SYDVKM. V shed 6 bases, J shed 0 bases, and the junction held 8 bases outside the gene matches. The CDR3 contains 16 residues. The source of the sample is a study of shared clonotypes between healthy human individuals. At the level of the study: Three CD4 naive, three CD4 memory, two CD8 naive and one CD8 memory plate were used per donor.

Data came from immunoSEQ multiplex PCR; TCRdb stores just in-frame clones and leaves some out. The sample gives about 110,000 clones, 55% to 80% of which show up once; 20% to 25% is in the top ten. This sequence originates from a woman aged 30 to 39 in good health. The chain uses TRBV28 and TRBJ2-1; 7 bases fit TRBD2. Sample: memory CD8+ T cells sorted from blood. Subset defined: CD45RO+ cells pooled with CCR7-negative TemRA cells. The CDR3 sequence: CASRGLGGSSYNEQFF. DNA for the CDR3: TGTGCCAGCAGGGGCCTGGGCGGGAGCTCCTACAATGAGCAGTTCTTC. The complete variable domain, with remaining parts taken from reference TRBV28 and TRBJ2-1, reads DVKVTQSSRYLVKRTGEKVFLECVQDMDHENMFWYRQDPGLGLRLIYFSYDVKMKEKGDIPEGYSVSREKKERFSLILESASTNQTSMYLCASRGLGGSSYNEQFFGPGTRLTVL.